This passage covers 31 T cell receptor beta chains from one sample sequenced in a study of blood T cell repertoires in COVID-19. Clones were sequenced by immunoSEQ multiplex PCR, and TCRdb holds only the in-frame ones, with some missing. The sample contains around 100,000 clones, 87% of which appear only once. Sample: peripheral blood. The receptors derive from a man in his fifties or sixties in a cohort sampled during active COVID-19.

The chain combines TRBV19 with TRBJ2-2; D gene uncertain. Germline CDR1 and CDR2: LNHDA and SQIVND (reference sequence). Trimming pared 1 base from V and 6 bases from J, leaving 9 bases between. The CDR3 length is 14 residues. DNA for the CDR3: TGTGCCAGTAGTATAGTCGCGAGTTCCGGGGAGCTGTTTTTT. This sequence encodes CASSIVASSGELFF. Full variable domain (missing parts from reference TRBV19 and TRBJ2-2): DGGITQSPKYLFRKEGQNVTLSCEQNLNHDAMYWYRQDPGQGLRLIYYSQIVNDFQKGDIAEGYSVSREKKESFPLTVTSAQKNPTAFYLCASSIVASSGELFFGEGSRLTVL.

This chain joins TRBV29-1 and TRBJ1-3; TRBD1 might be the D (5 bases). Germline V gene data show CDR1 as SQVTM and CDR2 as ANQGSEA. Trimming removed 6 bases from V and 0 bases from J, with 15 bases in between. The CDR3 has 15 residues. CDR3: CSVDVTATSGNTIYF. The CDR3 DNA is TGCAGCGTCGACGTGACAGCGACCTCTGGAAACACCATATATTTT.

The chain links TRBV18 to TRBJ1-1; 8 positions match TRBD1. The CDR3 totals 13 residues. The junction had 5 bases not matched to a gene; V was cut back by 5 bases and J by 6 bases. The germline CDR1 and CDR2 sequences are KGHSH and LQKENI. For the CDR3, the DNA is TGTGCCAGCTCAAAGGGACAGGTGGCTGAAGCTTTCTTT. This gives the protein CASSKGQVAEAFF.

The chain uses TRBV12-3 or TRBV12-4 and TRBJ1-2; 7 bases map to TRBD1. V lost 4 bases, J lost 6 bases, and 5 bases stayed unmatched. The CDR3 has 13 residues. As DNA, the CDR3 is TGTGCCAGCAGTTCGACAGGGAAAGATGGCTACACCTTC. Protein sequence: CASSSTGKDGYTF.

The gene calls are TRBV27 and TRBJ2-3, with 9 bases matching TRBD2. CDR1 and CDR2 (germline): MNHEY, SMNVEV (reference sequence). The CDR3 consists of 14 residues. The J segment lost 2 bases and the V segment lost 7 bases, leaving 4 bases of the junction unmatched. DNA of the CDR3: TGTGCCAGCAAAAGCGGGGGGATCACAGATACGCAGTATTTT. This sequence encodes CASKSGGITDTQYF.

This chain joins TRBV5-1 and TRBJ1-3; no definite D call. V lost 0 bases and J lost 4, with 8 bases in between. The CDR3 runs to 14 residues. The germline gives CDR1 SGHRS, CDR2 YFSETQ. CDR3 protein: CASSLGQEGNTIYF. In DNA, the CDR3 is TGCGCCAGCAGCTTGGGACAAGAAGGAAACACCATATATTTT.

This clone came up once. The genes are TRBV6-2 or TRBV6-3 and TRBJ1-3; no definite D call. CDR3 size: 16 residues. V shed 2 bases and J shed 0 bases, with 11 bases lying between them. Germline loops: CDR1 MNHEY, CDR2 SVGEGT. CDR3 sequence (DNA): TGTGCCAGCAGTTACGCCACCAGTCTCTCTGGAAACACCATATATTTT. It specifies CASSYATSLSGNTIYF.

V is TRBV27 and J is TRBJ2-2, with 11 bases lining up with TRBD2. This CDR3 is 14 amino acids long. Germline CDR1 and CDR2: MNHEY and SMNVEV (reference sequence). Trimming at V came to 6 bases and at J to 8 bases, leaving 5 bases not matched to a gene. The CDR3 DNA is TGTGCCAGCAGGTCTAGCGGGGGGTTGGGGGAGCTGTTTTTT. It translates to CASRSSGGLGELFF.

The CDR3 loop reads CASSPRTGANGYTF. The CDR3 DNA is TGTGCCAGCAGTCCGCGGACAGGGGCGAATGGCTACACCTTC. This chain links TRBV27 with TRBJ1-2; TRBD1 aligns across 9 bases. CDR1 and CDR2 from the germline V gene are MNHEY and SMNVEV (reference sequence). Trimming at V came to 5 bases and at J to 6 bases, leaving 7 bases not matched to a gene. The CDR3 length is 14 residues.

This chain joins TRBV5-1 and TRBJ2-3; TRBD1 matches at 8 bases. Germline values: CDR1 SGHRS, CDR2 YFSETQ. This CDR3 is 15 amino acids long. The ends lost 6 bases at V and 7 bases at J; junction bases unmatched: 13. The CDR3: CASTQAARGPNTQYF. Written as DNA, the CDR3 is TGCGCCAGCACCCAGGCGGCCAGGGGGCCGAATACGCAGTATTTT. The full variable domain, its missing parts supplied by reference TRBV5-1 and TRBJ2-3, is KAGVTQTPRYLIKTRGQQVTLSCSPISGHRSVSWYQQTPGQGLQFLFEYFSETQRNKGNFPGRFSGRQFSNSRSEMNVSTLELGDSALYLCASTQAARGPNTQYFGPGTRLTVL.

This chain links TRBV3-1 (or the pseudogene TRBV3-2) with TRBJ2-2; 10 nucleotides align to TRBD2. The junction had 6 bases not matched to a gene; V was cut back by 4 bases and J by 4 bases. CDR3 length: 16 residues. Germline V gene sequence: CDR1 LGHDT, CDR2 YNNKEL (reference sequence). The CDR3 nucleotides read TGTGCCAGCAGCCTCCTTAGCGGGGGGTCCACCGGGGAGCTGTTTTTT. Its translation: CASSLLSGGSTGELFF.

The chain uses TRBV7-2 and TRBJ2-7; 7 bases match TRBD1. There are 16 residues in the CDR3. The junction had 16 bases not matched to a gene; V was cut back by 1 base and J by 10 bases. Germline V gene data show CDR1 as SGHTA and CDR2 as FQGNSA. The CDR3, as DNA: TGTGCCAGCAGCTTAGGAGGGACAGTTGTCCCTCCTCCCCAGTACTTC. This encodes CASSLGGTVVPPPQYF.

V gene TRBV24-1 combines with J gene TRBJ1-2; 10 positions match TRBD1. V trimming: 4 bases; J trimming: 2 bases; junction bases outside the gene matches: 9. This CDR3 is 17 amino acids long. Germline values: CDR1 KGHDR, CDR2 SFDVKD. CDR3 sequence (DNA): TGTGCCACCAGTGACCCTCGGACAGGGGGAAGCAACTATGGCTACACCTTC. It encodes CATSDPRTGGSNYGYTF.

The chain links TRBV3-1 (or the pseudogene TRBV3-2) to TRBJ2-5, with a tentative D call TRBD2 (6 bases). V lost 0 bases and J 5 bases, leaving 28 bases between the germline ends. This CDR3 is 20 amino acids long. CDR1 LGHDT and CDR2 YNNKEL come from the germline V gene (reference sequence). The CDR3 coding sequence is TGTGCCAGCAGCCAAGATCTCTTGGCAGGCGGCGGGGCCGACCGGGAGACCCAGTACTTC. Translating it yields CASSQDLLAGGGADRETQYF.

The chain combines TRBV5-5 with TRBJ1-5; D gene uncertain. Per the germline V gene, CDR1 is SGHKS and CDR2 is YYEKEE (reference sequence). This CDR3 is built from 15 residues. V lost 0 bases and J lost 4, with 11 bases in between. CDR3 bases: TGTGCCAGCAGCTTGGAAGAGTCCCTGAATCAGCCCCAGCATTTT. It is translated as CASSLEESLNQPQHF.

The chain couples TRBV29-1 to TRBJ2-5; TRBD2 might be the D (6 bases). The CDR3 is made up of 11 amino acids. Per the germline V gene, CDR1 is SQVTM and CDR2 is ANQGSEA. V lost 3 bases and J 7 bases, leaving 9 bases between the germline ends. CDR3 sequence reads: CSVESSGTQYF. As DNA, the CDR3 is TGCAGCGTTGAGAGTAGCGGGACCCAGTACTTC.

This chain uses TRBV2 with TRBJ2-3; TRBD2 aligns across 11 bases. CDR3 length: 14 amino acids. Looked up from germline, CDR1 is SNHLY and CDR2 is FYNNEI. Trimming cost V 8 bases and J 7 bases; bases outside gene matches: 8. CDR3 DNA: TGTGCCAGCTTAGCGGGGGGGCAGGCAAATACGCAGTATTTT. Its protein product is CASLAGGQANTQYF.

This clone showed up just a few times. The chain is built from TRBV5-1 and TRBJ1-1; possibly TRBD1 for D (5 bases). The CDR3 has 14 amino acids. Trimming took 4 bases from V and 4 from J, leaving 14 bases between them. Per germline, CDR1 SGHRS and CDR2 YFSETQ. The CDR3 sequence is CASSGGVILTEAFF. DNA for the CDR3: TGCGCCAGCAGCGGAGGGGTTATCCTCACTGAAGCTTTCTTT. Together with reference TRBV5-1 and TRBJ1-1, the CDR3 gives the full variable domain: KAGVTQTPRYLIKTRGQQVTLSCSPISGHRSVSWYQQTPGQGLQFLFEYFSETQRNKGNFPGRFSGRQFSNSRSEMNVSTLELGDSALYLCASSGGVILTEAFFGQGTRLTVV.

The rearrangement links TRBV28 to TRBJ1-2; D is perhaps TRBD1 (5 bases). Looked up from germline, CDR1 is MDHEN and CDR2 is SYDVKM. The CDR3 extends over 15 amino acids. Trimming left V 2 bases short and J 1 base short, with 11 bases between. DNA of the CDR3: TGTGCCAGCAGTTTAGGGGGGATGAATAACTATGGCTACACCTTC. This encodes CASSLGGMNNYGYTF.

This chain links TRBV19 with TRBJ2-3, with 7 bases aligning to TRBD2. Germline V gene sequence: CDR1 LNHDA, CDR2 SQIVND (reference sequence). J lost 2 bases, V lost 2 bases, and 4 bases had no gene match. CDR3 length: 15 residues. The CDR3 is CASSIQRGDTDTQYF. The CDR3 DNA is TGTGCCAGTAGTATACAGCGGGGAGACACAGATACGCAGTATTTT.

The CDR3 sequence: CASSIRLDNEQFF. The CDR3 DNA sequence: TGTGCCAGTAGTATCCGACTTGACAATGAGCAGTTCTTC. J is TRBJ2-1 and V is TRBV19; D not resolved. V shed 3 bases and J shed 5 bases, with 8 bases lying between them. Germline V gene sequence: CDR1 LNHDA, CDR2 SQIVND (reference sequence). The CDR3 extends over 13 amino acids.

The chain has TRBV19 and TRBJ1-6, with D unresolved. This CDR3 comprises 13 residues. Trimming stripped 4 bases from V and 5 bases from J, with 6 bases between. Germline V gives CDR1 LNHDA, CDR2 SQIVND (reference sequence). The CDR3 nucleotides are TGTGCCAGTAGTAGGGAGGATAATTCACCCCTCCACTTT. Translation: CASSREDNSPLHF.

The chain is built from TRBV5-1 and TRBJ1-4; perhaps TRBD1 as D (6 bases). The germline V gene has CDR1 SGHRS and CDR2 YFSETQ. The CDR3 contains 15 residues. Trimming removed 4 bases from V and 4 bases from J, with 14 bases in between. The DNA for the CDR3 is TGCGCCAGCAGCCGGGGGGACACAGATAATGAAAAACTGTTTTTT. This codes for CASSRGDTDNEKLFF.

The V call is TRBV6-5, the J call TRBJ1-6; 7 nucleotides align to TRBD1. This CDR3 has 14 residues. Germline V CDR1 and CDR2: MNHEY, SVGAGI. V trimming: 7 bases; J trimming: 5 bases; junction bases outside the gene matches: 5. The CDR3 reads CASTSTGDNSPLHF. Here the CDR3 DNA reads TGTGCCAGCACTTCCACAGGGGATAATTCACCCCTCCACTTT.

This chain connects TRBV6-5 to TRBJ2-1; 11 positions match TRBD2. CDR3 length equals 15 residues. The J segment lost 9 bases and the V segment lost 2 bases, leaving 6 bases of the junction unmatched. The germline V gene has CDR1 MNHEY and CDR2 SVGAGI. CDR3 in amino acids: CASSYRVAGGSEQFF. The CDR3 DNA reads TGTGCCAGCAGTTACAGGGTAGCGGGAGGGAGTGAGCAGTTCTTC.

The gene calls are TRBV13 and TRBJ2-3, with D unclear. Per germline, CDR1 PRHDT and CDR2 FYEKMQ (reference sequence). V lost 5 bases and J lost 7, with 7 bases in between. The CDR3 extends over 11 amino acids. CDR3 amino acids: CASSPGHTQYF. The CDR3 DNA follows: TGTGCCAGCAGCCCAGGCCATACGCAGTATTTT.

V and J are TRBV4-1 and TRBJ1-2; D remains unclear. V lost 3 bases and J lost 4, with 12 bases in between. Germline V gives CDR1 MGHRA, CDR2 YSYEKL. The CDR3 totals 14 residues. The CDR3 nucleotides read TGCGCCAGCAGCCAGTATCGGGGTGGCTATGGCTACACCTTC. Translating gives CASSQYRGGYGYTF.

The chain is built from TRBV7-2 and TRBJ1-1; maybe TRBD1 (6 bases). V was clipped by 4 bases and J by 11 bases, with 14 bases between them. The length of the CDR3 is 12 residues. The germline gives CDR1 SGHTA, CDR2 FQGNSA. The CDR3 sequence: CASSSPDSTAFF. For the CDR3, the DNA is TGTGCCAGCAGCTCCCCGGACAGCACGGCTTTCTTT.

The chain recombines TRBV10-1 with TRBJ1-6; D unresolved. Trimming removed 2 bases at V and 7 bases at J, with 9 bases between. The CDR3 extends over 14 amino acids. Germline V CDR1 and CDR2: WNHNN, SYGVQD (reference sequence). The CDR3 here is CASSEKRINSPLHF. The CDR3 bases are TGCGCCAGCAGTGAGAAGCGGATCAATTCACCCCTCCACTTT.

The rearrangement joins TRBV28 to TRBJ1-1; D is perhaps TRBD1 (5 bases). The germline CDR1 and CDR2 sequences are MDHEN and SYDVKM. Trimming removed 4 bases from V and 6 bases from J, with 12 bases in between. The CDR3 runs 13 residues. The CDR3 spells CASSWGRPPEAFF. Here the CDR3 DNA reads TGTGCCAGCAGTTGGGGCAGACCCCCTGAAGCTTTCTTT.

J is TRBJ2-1 and V is TRBV5-1; D uncertain. The germline V gene encodes CDR1 SGHRS and CDR2 YFSETQ. This CDR3 is built from 12 residues. The V end lost 1 base, the J end lost 10 bases, and 9 bases lay between the germline ends. This CDR3 reads CASSLLMEEQFF. The CDR3 nucleotides read TGCGCCAGCAGCTTGTTAATGGAGGAGCAGTTCTTC.